This T cell receptor (beta chain) was identified during a study of cytomegalovirus exposure and HLA in healthy donors. Background on the study: Of all 400 or so donors who were genotyped, around 79% belonged to the Caucasian-associated ancestry cluster.

PCR was performed using 60 Vbeta and 13 Jbeta primers. Methods used by the authors: As a later analysis found, there were 80 million or so unique TCR beta chains, of which around 9.9 million were shared. Profiled with immunoSEQ multiplex PCR; TCRdb holds only in-frame clones, not every one. The V and J calls and clone size come from that table; D and trimming were worked out from the DNA. The sample lists 190,000 or so clones; more than 80% were seen once. This clone was seen more than once but under ten times. Its antigen remains unknown. From germline, CDR1 is SEHNR and CDR2 FQNEAQ (reference sequence). Trimming took off 3 bases at V and 1 base at J, with 6 bases between the two ends. The CDR3 spans 14 residues. General study findings and limits: One cluster of highly shared sequence variants probably arose as a sequencing artifact. Immune exposure data for these donors was limited to CMV serostatus.

The sequenced sample consisted of PBMCs. The origin of this receptor is a boy aged 10-17 years in good health and CMV-seronegative. The chain is built from TRBV7-9 and TRBJ2-2; possibly TRBD1 for D (5 bases). DNA of the CDR3: TGTGCCAGCAGCTTCGACAGGAACACCGGGGAGCTGTTTTTT. As protein: CASSFDRNTGELFF.